These 10 T cell receptor beta chains came from one sample sequenced in a study of cytomegalovirus exposure and HLA in healthy donors (dated by TCRdb to about 2017). The library was built by means of the immunoSEQ multiplex PCR assay. For the multiplex PCR, a mixture combining 60 forward primers for TCR Vbeta segments and 13 reverse primers for TCR Jbeta segments was used. TCRdb obtained this table from immuneACCESS and retained in-frame rearrangements with V and J assigned. These tables miss some clones; where compared with another copy, unresolved V genes account for less than half of the shortfall, and the remainder is unexplained. The sample includes 120,000 to 150,000 clones, with 65% to 80% observed a single time. The ten largest clones capture roughly 1.8% of the sample. Input material: PBMCs. The receptors were gathered from a woman between 40 and 50 years old in good health and CMV-seronegative.

The chain joins TRBV7-6 to TRBJ1-3; TRBD1 might be the D (6 bases). V was clipped by 7 bases and J by 2 bases, with 15 bases between them. Germline V gene lookup returns CDR1 SGHVS and CDR2 FNYEAQ. The CDR3 is 15 residues long. This chain's CDR3 is CASTKGGAPGNTIYF. The CDR3 DNA reads as TGTGCCAGCACCAAAGGGGGGGCTCCTGGAAACACCATATATTTT.

This clone was counted only a few times. This chain joins TRBV5-6 and TRBJ1-2; TRBD1 might be the D (6 bases). The V gene lost 4 bases and the J gene lost 2 bases, with 15 bases spanning the gap. Germline V gene data show CDR1 as SGHDT and CDR2 as YYEEEE. This CDR3 comprises 15 residues. DNA for the CDR3: TGTGCCAGCAGCCCCGGCCTAGACAGGAACTATGGCTACACCTTC. It specifies CASSPGLDRNYGYTF.

This chain joins TRBV11-2 and TRBJ2-3, with 7 bases aligning to TRBD2. Germline CDR1 is SGHAT and CDR2 is FQNNGV. V shed 4 bases, J shed 2 bases, and the junction held 3 bases outside the gene matches. The CDR3 covers 14 residues. This CDR3 is CASSSGRNTDTQYF. The DNA for the CDR3 is TGTGCCAGCAGCTCCGGGAGGAACACAGATACGCAGTATTTT.

The chain uses TRBV27 and TRBJ1-6, with 7 bases matching TRBD1. Germline values: CDR1 MNHEY, CDR2 SMNVEV (reference sequence). The CDR3 has 15 amino acids. The V segment lost 11 bases and the J segment 4 bases; nucleotides outside the gene matches: 11. CDR3: CAPDRVRPYNSPLHF. The CDR3 DNA reads TGTGCCCCAGACAGGGTCCGACCGTATAATTCACCCCTCCACTTT.

Regarding this clone: The junction departs from the called germline gene at one end, perhaps through a read error. The gene calls are TRBV7-9 and TRBJ2-7; 8 bases fit TRBD2. CDR3 size: 15 residues. Per the germline V gene, CDR1 is SEHNR and CDR2 is FQNEAQ (reference sequence). The CDR3 loop reads CSSSLDGLASYEQYF. In DNA, the CDR3 is TGTTCCAGCAGCTTAGATGGACTAGCTTCCTACGAGCAGTACTTC.

The chain combines TRBV6-5 with TRBJ2-1, with unresolved D. The CDR3 has 16 amino acids. V shed 2 bases and J shed 0 bases, with 11 bases lying between them. Germline V gene sequence: CDR1 MNHEY, CDR2 SVGAGI. The CDR3 spells CASSYHPAVSYNEQFF. Written as DNA, the CDR3 is TGTGCCAGCAGTTACCATCCCGCAGTCTCCTACAATGAGCAGTTCTTC.

Worth noting for this clone: The same CDR3 can be traced to other DNA sequences in this sample. The J gene is TRBJ2-7, the V gene TRBV19; TRBD1 aligns across 10 bases. The germline CDR1 and CDR2 sequences are LNHDA and SQIVND (reference sequence). The CDR3 has 14 residues. Germline trimming cut 3 bases from V and 2 bases from J; bases unmatched to any gene: 1. The CDR3 loop is CASSIGQGAYEQYF. CDR3 coding DNA: TGTGCCAGTAGTATCGGACAGGGGGCCTACGAGCAGTACTTC.

The J gene is TRBJ2-2, the V gene TRBV9, with 8 bases that match TRBD2. The CDR3 consists of 18 residues. Germline-derived CDR1 and CDR2 are SGDLS and YYNGEE. Germline trimming cut 3 bases from V and 6 bases from J; bases unmatched to any gene: 16. The CDR3 DNA follows: TGTGCCAGCAGCGCACGACGACGGGGACCGGGAGGGTCCGGGGAGCTGTTTTTT. This translates into CASSARRRGPGGSGELFF.

This chain joins TRBV5-1 and TRBJ2-2; D not resolved. CDR3 size: 12 residues. Per germline, CDR1 SGHRS and CDR2 YFSETQ. Trimming took 1 base from V and 8 from J, leaving 6 bases between them. CDR3: CASSLSAGELFF. CDR3 sequence (DNA): TGCGCCAGCAGCTTGTCAGCGGGGGAGCTGTTTTTT.

The genes are TRBV5-1 and TRBJ2-3, with 7 bases matching TRBD2. The trim removed 7 bases at V and 3 bases at J, leaving 11 bases unmatched. CDR3 length: 15 amino acids. Germline lookup yields CDR1 SGHRS and CDR2 YFSETQ. This CDR3 reads CASRNGGSWTDTQYF. The CDR3 DNA reads as TGCGCCAGCCGGAATGGCGGGAGCTGGACAGATACGCAGTATTTT.